The 28 T cell receptor beta chains given below trace back to one sample, sequenced in a study of Ad26.COV2.S vaccination and SARS-CoV-2 variants (dated by TCRdb to the early 2020s). The treatment or condition label on this specimen signifies: some 19 received Ad26.COV2.S at low or high dose, single or two shots; roughly five received placebo; per-sample allocation not given. Repertoires of vaccine and placebo recipients were sequenced from samples collected on day 63 after the first injection. Library generation was performed with the immunoSEQ multiplex PCR assay. TCRdb's version of the immuneACCESS table is confined to in-frame rearrangements and falls short of the full clone set. An unresolved V gene accounts for under half of the shortfall where checked; the remainder is of unknown origin. For this sample the table gives 350,000 to 450,000 clones, of which approximately 89% were detected only once. Of the sample, 1.5% to 2% falls within the top ten clones.

Sequencing was performed on peripheral blood, taken in a trial of Ad26.COV2.S vaccine versus placebo. These receptors were collected from a person between 18 and 60 years old who received the Ad26.COV2.S COVID-19 vaccine or a placebo.

This chain joins TRBV2 and TRBJ2-3, with 9 positions matching TRBD2. V gave up 10 bases and J gave up 5 bases; unmatched junction bases: 10. This CDR3 is built from 14 residues. CDR1 and CDR2 from the germline V gene are SNHLY and FYNNEI. In nucleotides, the CDR3 is TGTGCCACCTCCGGGGCGGGAGGGATAGATACGCAGTATTTT. Translating it yields CATSGAGGIDTQYF.

The chain is built from TRBV5-4 and TRBJ1-1; no clear D. The CDR3 totals 12 residues. V lost 5 bases, J lost 3 bases, and 8 bases lay in between. Germline V gene sequence: CDR1 SGHNT, CDR2 YYREEE (reference sequence). CDR3 protein: CASRRYDTEAFF. The CDR3 DNA sequence: TGTGCCAGCAGAAGGTACGACACTGAAGCTTTCTTT.

V and J are TRBV28 and TRBJ2-1; a weak D match, TRBD1 (6 bases). Germline lookup yields CDR1 MDHEN and CDR2 SYDVKM. The V end lost 6 bases, the J end lost 0 bases, and 12 bases lay between the germline ends. CDR3 length: 15 amino acids. The CDR3 DNA reads as TGTGCCAGCAGATTAGACAGGATCTCCTACAATGAGCAGTTCTTC. This gives the protein CASRLDRISYNEQFF.

This clone was seen a single time. The chain carries TRBV18 and TRBJ2-1; 7 nucleotides match TRBD1. The CDR3 is 13 amino acids. Losses at the gene ends were 6 bases for V and 9 bases for J; bases not matched to a gene: 8. CDR1 is KGHSH and CDR2 is LQKENI in the germline V gene. CDR3 coding DNA: TGTGCCAGCTCCCGGGACAGAGCTTCTGAGCAGTTCTTC. Translated, it gives CASSRDRASEQFF.

This chain joins TRBV19 and TRBJ2-1; 11 bases agree with TRBD2. V was clipped by 7 bases and J by 3 bases; unmatched bases: 5. Germline V gene lookup returns CDR1 LNHDA and CDR2 SQIVND (reference sequence). There are 15 residues in the CDR3. The CDR3 DNA reads as TGTGCCAGTACCCTGACTAGCGGGATCTACAATGAGCAGTTCTTC. This sequence encodes CASTLTSGIYNEQFF.

The gene calls are TRBV7-3 and TRBJ2-1; 8 bases match TRBD2. The CDR3 totals 15 residues. V shed 1 base, J shed 4 bases, and the junction held 3 bases outside the gene matches. Germline V gene sequence: CDR1 SGHTA, CDR2 FQGTGA. CDR3 protein: CASSLSPSGYNEQFF. DNA of the CDR3: TGTGCCAGCAGCTTAAGTCCTAGCGGGTACAATGAGCAGTTCTTC.

This clone appeared a single time. The V and J genes are TRBV4-2 and TRBJ1-4; 7 positions match TRBD1. The CDR3 is 15 residues long. Germline CDR1 LGHNA, CDR2 YNFKEQ. V lost 4 bases to trimming and J lost 8 bases; unmatched junction nucleotides: 10. CDR3 loop: CASSRLGAGGEKLFF. As DNA, the CDR3 is TGTGCCAGCAGCCGCCTTGGGGCAGGGGGGGAAAAACTGTTTTTT.

This chain links TRBV7-6 with TRBJ2-1; TRBD2 matches 13 bases. The CDR3 covers 18 residues. Germline loops: CDR1 SGHVS, CDR2 FNYEAQ. The ends lost 5 bases at V and 4 bases at J; junction bases unmatched: 11. CDR3 in amino acids: CASSRDLPGLAGYNEQFF. CDR3 coding DNA: TGTGCCAGCAGCCGTGATCTACCGGGACTAGCGGGATACAATGAGCAGTTCTTC.

The rearrangement joins TRBV28 to TRBJ1-2; possibly TRBD1 for D (5 bases). The CDR3 runs to 15 residues. Looked up from germline, CDR1 is MDHEN and CDR2 is SYDVKM. Trimming pared 6 bases from V and 7 bases from J, leaving 21 bases between. CDR3 DNA sequence: TGTGCCAGCAGCGCAGGAAGTGGGGGAAGGGGTGGCTACACCTTC. Its translation is CASSAGSGGRGGYTF.

V usage is TRBV18 and J usage is TRBJ2-6, with 12 positions matching TRBD1. V shed 0 bases and J 4 bases; nucleotides not matched to a gene: 10. CDR1 is KGHSH and CDR2 is LQKENI in the germline V gene. This CDR3 is 20 amino acids long. For the CDR3, the DNA is TGTGCCAGCTCACCACCCCCGGGACAGGGGGCCCTATACGGGGCCAACGTCCTGACTTTC. Protein: CASSPPPGQGALYGANVLTF.

V is TRBV5-1 and J is TRBJ1-1, with unresolved D. The CDR3 consists of 14 residues. The germline CDR1 and CDR2 sequences are SGHRS and YFSETQ. Trimming stripped 4 bases from V and 0 bases from J, with 10 bases between. The CDR3 loop reads CASSPDGVNTEAFF. Written as DNA, the CDR3 is TGCGCCAGCAGCCCGGACGGAGTGAACACTGAAGCTTTCTTT.

This clone appeared a single time. V gene TRBV7-2 combines with J gene TRBJ1-4, with D unclear. With 5 bases removed from V and 8 bases from J, the gap between germline ends came to 18 bases. CDR3 length: 15 residues. Germline assignment: CDR1 SGHTA and CDR2 FQGNSA. CDR3 coding DNA: TGTGCCAGCAGCCCACGGGCCGGGATCGGGGAAAAACTGTTTTTT. This gives the protein CASSPRAGIGEKLFF.

V usage is TRBV19 and J usage is TRBJ1-3; D ambiguous. V was cut by 2 bases and J by 0 bases, with 11 bases left in between. The CDR3 contains 16 residues. CDR1 and CDR2 from the germline V gene are LNHDA and SQIVND (reference sequence). The CDR3 bases are TGTGCCAGTAGTATAATCCCCGGTCGCTCTGGAAACACCATATATTTT. Encoded protein: CASSIIPGRSGNTIYF.

The chain is built from TRBV7-2 and TRBJ1-6; D not resolved. The ends were cut back, 4 bases at V and 5 bases at J, with 15 bases in the middle. CDR1 is SGHTA and CDR2 is FQGNSA in the germline V gene. This CDR3 region has 16 residues. This CDR3 reads CASSYGPYPNNSPLHF. CDR3 coding DNA: TGTGCCAGCAGCTACGGCCCCTATCCCAATAATTCACCCCTCCACTTT.

J is TRBJ1-1 and V is TRBV7-3; TRBD1 matches at 7 bases. The V gene's germline CDR1 is SGHTA and CDR2 FQGTGA. V was pared by 0 bases and J by 6 bases, with 1 base of the junction left unmatched. The CDR3 contains 13 residues. The CDR3, as DNA: TGTGCCAGCAGCTTAACAGGGACAGCTGAAGCTTTCTTT. Its translation is CASSLTGTAEAFF. Full variable domain (rest looked up from reference TRBV7-3 and TRBJ1-1): GAGVSQTPSNKVTEKGKYVELRCDPISGHTALYWYRQSLGQGPEFLIYFQGTGAADDSGLPNDRFFAVRPEGSVSTLKIQRTERGDSAVYLCASSLTGTAEAFFGQGTRLTVV.

This clone showed up just once. This chain links TRBV27 with TRBJ2-3; TRBD2 matches at 8 bases. The CDR3 is 14 residues long. V trimming: 3 bases; J trimming: 4 bases; junction bases outside the gene matches: 3. CDR1 and CDR2 from the germline V gene are MNHEY and SMNVEV (reference sequence). In DNA form, the CDR3 reads TGTGCCAGCAGTTTTATCGGGAGGGCAGATACGCAGTATTTT. It specifies CASSFIGRADTQYF.

The chain combines TRBV5-4 with TRBJ2-1; 7 nucleotides line up with TRBD2. CDR3 length: 17 residues. The V gene's germline CDR1 is SGHNT and CDR2 YYREEE (reference sequence). J gave up 4 bases and V 2 bases, and 12 bases lay outside the gene matches. This CDR3 reads CASSLLSFGRSYNEQFF. CDR3 DNA sequence: TGTGCCAGCAGCTTACTATCCTTCGGGAGGTCTTACAATGAGCAGTTCTTC.

Comments on this clone: The DNA is omitted, as the CDR3 cannot be located on it reliably, and the CDR3 follows TCRdb's listing. V usage is TRBV11-2 and J usage is TRBJ2-3; TRBD1 is the table's D call and was not checked against the DNA. Per germline, CDR1 SGHAT and CDR2 FQNNGV. Both ends counted, the CDR3 spans 11 residues. The CDR3 loop is CASWARGIVYF.

The V call is TRBV2, the J call TRBJ2-3; maybe TRBD2 (6 bases). This CDR3 contains 15 residues. V dropped 7 bases and J dropped 2 bases, with 16 bases sitting between them. Germline assignment: CDR1 SNHLY and CDR2 FYNNEI. The CDR3: CASIYRRDHTDTQYF. The DNA for the CDR3 is TGTGCCAGCATATATCGGCGGGATCACACAGATACGCAGTATTTT.

CDR3 coding DNA: TGTGCCAGTAGTATAGCAGGACTCTATGGCTACACCTTC. This gives the protein CASSIAGLYGYTF. V and J are TRBV19 and TRBJ1-2; D is unresolved. The CDR3 length is 13 residues. V was shortened by 1 base and J by 4 bases, with 7 bases between the two germline ends. Per germline, CDR1 LNHDA and CDR2 SQIVND (reference sequence).

The chain joins TRBV2 to TRBJ2-3; 10 bases fit TRBD2. V was clipped by 6 bases and J by 6 bases; unmatched bases: 15. Looked up from germline, CDR1 is SNHLY and CDR2 is FYNNEI. This CDR3 comprises 17 residues. The CDR3 loop is CASSPPPGLASKDTQYF. CDR3 nucleotide sequence: TGTGCCAGCAGCCCCCCGCCGGGACTAGCGTCCAAGGATACGCAGTATTTT.

The chain is built from TRBV28 and TRBJ1-1; no reliable D call. The germline V gene has CDR1 MDHEN and CDR2 SYDVKM. Trimming cost V 7 bases and J 1 base, with 10 bases left between them. The length of the CDR3 is 13 residues. The CDR3 nucleotides are TGTGCCAGCACAACTGACGCGAACACTGAAGCTTTCTTT. This translates into CASTTDANTEAFF.

The V call is TRBV5-1, the J call TRBJ1-4; D is uncertain. In germline, CDR1 is SGHRS, CDR2 YFSETQ. This CDR3 spans 13 amino acids. V shed 9 bases and J shed 8 bases, with 17 bases lying between them. The DNA for the CDR3 is TGCGCCACCCCGAGGGAGGCGAGGGAAAAACTGTTTTTT. Its translation: CATPREAREKLFF. Together with reference TRBV5-1 and TRBJ1-4, the CDR3 gives the full variable domain: KAGVTQTPRYLIKTRGQQVTLSCSPISGHRSVSWYQQTPGQGLQFLFEYFSETQRNKGNFPGRFSGRQFSNSRSEMNVSTLELGDSALYLCATPREAREKLFFGSGTQLSVL.

The V call is TRBV7-8, the J call TRBJ2-7; D uncertain. Germline V gene data show CDR1 as SGHVS and CDR2 as FQNEAQ. The CDR3 sequence is 15 residues long. V gave up 6 bases and J gave up 0 bases, with 15 bases separating them. The chain's CDR3 is CASSVSTVSSYEQYF. The CDR3 region has the DNA TGTGCCAGCAGTGTTTCAACCGTAAGCTCCTACGAGCAGTACTTC.

The J gene is TRBJ1-1, the V gene TRBV7-3; maybe TRBD1 (6 bases). Trimming left V 5 bases short and J 4 bases short, with 17 bases between. The CDR3 runs 15 residues. Germline assignment: CDR1 SGHTA and CDR2 FQGTGA. This CDR3 is CASSPGVGGRTEAFF. The CDR3 DNA reads TGTGCCAGCAGCCCCGGCGTCGGGGGGCGCACTGAAGCTTTCTTT.

The chain combines TRBV7-9 with TRBJ2-5; the D gene is possibly TRBD1 (7 bases). This CDR3 comprises 18 residues. From germline, CDR1 is SEHNR and CDR2 FQNEAQ (reference sequence). With 2 bases removed from V and 5 bases from J, the gap between germline ends came to 24 bases. The CDR3: CASSLFLGSGGTKETQYF. CDR3 nucleotide sequence: TGTGCCAGCAGCTTATTTCTAGGGTCAGGGGGGACCAAGGAGACCCAGTACTTC.

This clone was observed a handful of times. The genes are TRBV6-4 and TRBJ2-3, with 10 bases identical to TRBD2. Trimming at V came to 6 bases and at J to 4 bases, leaving 7 bases not matched to a gene. CDR1 is MRHNA, CDR2 SNTAGT, per germline. CDR3 length: 15 residues. The CDR3 sequence is CASSLLAGAADTQYF. Written as DNA, the CDR3 is TGTGCCAGCAGCCTGCTAGCGGGAGCGGCAGATACGCAGTATTTT.

The V call is TRBV19, the J call TRBJ1-2; TRBD1 is a possible D gene (5 bases). Germline V CDR1 and CDR2: LNHDA, SQIVND (reference sequence). The CDR3 loop spans 14 amino acids. Deletions cut 9 bases from V and 0 bases from J, with 14 bases between. The CDR3 loop is CASDDSVTNYGYTF. DNA for the CDR3: TGTGCCAGCGACGACAGCGTTACTAACTATGGCTACACCTTC.